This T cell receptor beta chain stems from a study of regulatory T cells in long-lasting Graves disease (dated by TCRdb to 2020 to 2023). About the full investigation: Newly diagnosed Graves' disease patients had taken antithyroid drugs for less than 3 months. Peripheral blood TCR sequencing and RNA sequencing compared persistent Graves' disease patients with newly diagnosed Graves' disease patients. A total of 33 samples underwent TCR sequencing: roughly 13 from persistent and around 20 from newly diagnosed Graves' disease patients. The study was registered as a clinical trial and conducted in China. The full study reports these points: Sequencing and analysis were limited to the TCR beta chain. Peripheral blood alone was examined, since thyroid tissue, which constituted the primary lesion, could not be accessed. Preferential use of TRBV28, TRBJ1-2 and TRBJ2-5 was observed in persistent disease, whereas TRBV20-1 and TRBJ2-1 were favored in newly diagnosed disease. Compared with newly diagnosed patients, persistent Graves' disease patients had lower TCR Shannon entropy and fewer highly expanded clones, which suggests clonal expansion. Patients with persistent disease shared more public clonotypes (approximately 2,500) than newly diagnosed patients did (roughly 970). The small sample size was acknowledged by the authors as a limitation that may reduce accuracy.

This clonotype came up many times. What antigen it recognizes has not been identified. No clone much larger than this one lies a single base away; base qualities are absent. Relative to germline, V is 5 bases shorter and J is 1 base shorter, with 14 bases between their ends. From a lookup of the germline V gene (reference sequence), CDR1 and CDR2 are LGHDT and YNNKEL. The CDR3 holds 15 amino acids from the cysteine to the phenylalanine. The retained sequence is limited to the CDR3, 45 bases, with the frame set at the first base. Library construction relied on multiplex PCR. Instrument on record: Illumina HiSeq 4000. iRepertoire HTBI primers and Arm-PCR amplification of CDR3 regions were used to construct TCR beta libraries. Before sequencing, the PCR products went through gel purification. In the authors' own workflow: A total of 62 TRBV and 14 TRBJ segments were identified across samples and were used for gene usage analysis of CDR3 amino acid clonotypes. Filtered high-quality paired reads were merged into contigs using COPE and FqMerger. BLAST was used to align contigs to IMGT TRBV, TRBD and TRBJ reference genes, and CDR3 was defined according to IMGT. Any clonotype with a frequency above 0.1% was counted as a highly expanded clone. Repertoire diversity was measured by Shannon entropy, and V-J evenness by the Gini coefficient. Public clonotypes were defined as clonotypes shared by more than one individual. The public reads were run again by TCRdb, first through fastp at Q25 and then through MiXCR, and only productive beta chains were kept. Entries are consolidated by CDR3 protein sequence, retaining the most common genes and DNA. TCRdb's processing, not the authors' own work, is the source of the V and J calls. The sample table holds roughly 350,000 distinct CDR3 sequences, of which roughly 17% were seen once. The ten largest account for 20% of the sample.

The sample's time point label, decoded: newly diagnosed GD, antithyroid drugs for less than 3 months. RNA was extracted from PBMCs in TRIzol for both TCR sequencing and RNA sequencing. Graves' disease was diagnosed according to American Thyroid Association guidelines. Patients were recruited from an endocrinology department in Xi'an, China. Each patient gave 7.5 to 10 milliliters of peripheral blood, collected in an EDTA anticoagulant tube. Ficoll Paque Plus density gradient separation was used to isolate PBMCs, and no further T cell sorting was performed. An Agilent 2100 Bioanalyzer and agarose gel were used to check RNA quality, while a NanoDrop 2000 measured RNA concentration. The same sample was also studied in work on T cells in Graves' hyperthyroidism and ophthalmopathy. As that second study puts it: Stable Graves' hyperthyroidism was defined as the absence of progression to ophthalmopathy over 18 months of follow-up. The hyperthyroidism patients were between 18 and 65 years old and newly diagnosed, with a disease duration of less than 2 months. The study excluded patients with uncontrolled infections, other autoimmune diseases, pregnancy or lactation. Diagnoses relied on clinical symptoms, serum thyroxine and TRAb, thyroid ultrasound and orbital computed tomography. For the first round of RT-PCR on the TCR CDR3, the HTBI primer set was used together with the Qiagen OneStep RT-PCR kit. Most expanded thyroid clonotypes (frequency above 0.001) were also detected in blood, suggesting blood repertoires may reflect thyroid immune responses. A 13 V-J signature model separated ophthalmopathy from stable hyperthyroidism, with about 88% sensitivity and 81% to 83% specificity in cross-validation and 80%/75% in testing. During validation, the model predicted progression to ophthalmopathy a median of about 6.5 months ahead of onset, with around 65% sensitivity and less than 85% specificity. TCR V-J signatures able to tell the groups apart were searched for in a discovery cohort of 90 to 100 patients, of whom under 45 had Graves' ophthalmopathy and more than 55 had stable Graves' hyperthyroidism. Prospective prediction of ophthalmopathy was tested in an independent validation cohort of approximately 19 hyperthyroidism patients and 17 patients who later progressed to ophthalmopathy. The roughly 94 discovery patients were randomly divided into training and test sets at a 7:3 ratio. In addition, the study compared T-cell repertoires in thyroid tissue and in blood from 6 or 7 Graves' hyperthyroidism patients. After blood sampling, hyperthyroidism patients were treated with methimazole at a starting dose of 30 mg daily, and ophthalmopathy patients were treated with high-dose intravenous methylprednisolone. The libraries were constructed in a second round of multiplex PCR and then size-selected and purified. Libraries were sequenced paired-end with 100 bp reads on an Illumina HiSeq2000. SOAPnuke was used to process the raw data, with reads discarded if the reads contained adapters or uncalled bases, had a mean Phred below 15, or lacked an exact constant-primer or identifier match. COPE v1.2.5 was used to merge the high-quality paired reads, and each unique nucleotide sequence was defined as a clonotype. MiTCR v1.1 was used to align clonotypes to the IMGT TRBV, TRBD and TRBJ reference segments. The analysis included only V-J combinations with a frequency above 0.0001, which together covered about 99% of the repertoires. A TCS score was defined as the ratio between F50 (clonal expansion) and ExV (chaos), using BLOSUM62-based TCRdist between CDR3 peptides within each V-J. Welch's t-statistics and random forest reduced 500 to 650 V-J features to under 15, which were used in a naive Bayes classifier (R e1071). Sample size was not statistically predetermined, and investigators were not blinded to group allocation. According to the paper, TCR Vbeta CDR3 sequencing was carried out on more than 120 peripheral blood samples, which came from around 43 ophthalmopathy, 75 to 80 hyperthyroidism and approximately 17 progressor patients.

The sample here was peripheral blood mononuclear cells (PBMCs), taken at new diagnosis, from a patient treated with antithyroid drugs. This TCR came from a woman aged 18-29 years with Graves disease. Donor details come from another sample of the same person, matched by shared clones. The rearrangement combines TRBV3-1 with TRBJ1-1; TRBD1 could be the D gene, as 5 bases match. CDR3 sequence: CASSSLWGSNTEAFF. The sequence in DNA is TGTGCCAGCAGCTCCTTATGGGGGTCGAACACTGAAGCTTTCTTT.